The 10 T cell receptor beta chains below all came from one sample that was sequenced in a study of tumour-infiltrating T cells in Burkitt lymphoma. Sequencing used immunoSEQ multiplex PCR; TCRdb keeps in-frame clones, though not all of them. Altogether 14,000 or so clones are present, 30% being singletons, with the ten largest covering under 7.5%. Sequencing was done on a sample of tumor tissue. These receptors originate from a human donor with diffuse large B-cell lymphoma.

V usage is TRBV4-2 and J usage is TRBJ1-4, with 8 bases lining up with TRBD1. Per germline, CDR1 LGHNA and CDR2 YNFKEQ. There are 17 residues in the CDR3. After removal of 2 bases from V and 8 bases from J, the junction contained 13 bases not matched to a gene. The CDR3 protein is CASSQKVSGGGKEKLFF. The CDR3 region has the DNA TGTGCCAGCAGCCAAAAGGTTTCAGGGGGCGGCAAGGAAAAACTGTTTTTT.

The chain links TRBV7-8 to TRBJ1-1; 10 nucleotides line up with TRBD1. CDR1 and CDR2 from the germline V gene are SGHVS and FQNEAQ. J gave up 11 bases and V 5 bases, and 5 bases lay outside the gene matches. CDR3 length: 12 amino acids. CDR3 sequence (DNA): TGTGCCAGCAGCCCGGGGACAGGGGATGCTTTCTTT. It codes for CASSPGTGDAFF.

The rearrangement joins TRBV29-1 to TRBJ1-1; 10 bases are a match to TRBD1. The CDR3 runs 16 residues. From germline, CDR1 is SQVTM and CDR2 ANQGSEA. V was clipped by 5 bases and J by 0 bases; unmatched bases: 9. CDR3 nucleotide sequence: TGCAGCGTTCGAGACAGGGGGCCGGCAATGAACACTGAAGCTTTCTTT. This codes for CSVRDRGPAMNTEAFF. Combining the CDR3 with reference TRBV29-1 and TRBJ1-1 gives the whole variable domain SAVISQKPSRDICQRGTSLTIQCQVDSQVTMMFWYRQQPGQSLTLIATANQGSEATYESGFVIDKFPISRPNLTFSTLTVSNMSPEDSSIYLCSVRDRGPAMNTEAFFGQGTRLTVV.

V and J are TRBV4-1 and TRBJ1-1; D call uncertain. The CDR3 covers 13 residues. The germline gives CDR1 MGHRA, CDR2 YSYEKL. With 1 base removed from V and 6 bases from J, the gap between germline ends came to 9 bases. In nucleotides, the CDR3 is TGCGCCAGCAGCCAAGCGGCGGTGGCTGAAGCTTTCTTT. It codes for CASSQAAVAEAFF.

The chain uses TRBV13 and TRBJ1-4; TRBD1 matches 9 bases. V dropped 5 bases and J dropped 7; count of bases not matched to a gene: 8. This CDR3 has 15 residues. The germline CDR1 and CDR2 sequences are PRHDT and FYEKMQ (reference sequence). In nucleotides, the CDR3 is TGTGCCAGCAGCGGAAGACAGGGGGGTGGTGAAAAACTGTTTTTT. It translates to CASSGRQGGGEKLFF.

The chain carries TRBV2 and TRBJ2-5, with TRBD2 identical over 8 bases. Looked up from germline, CDR1 is SNHLY and CDR2 is FYNNEI. This CDR3 region has 13 residues. Trimming cost V 7 bases and J 5 bases; bases outside gene matches: 6. DNA of the CDR3: TGTGCCAGCACGTCGACTAGCGTTGAGACCCAGTACTTC. Its protein product is CASTSTSVETQYF.

This chain links TRBV18 with TRBJ1-1; 9 nucleotides line up with TRBD1. In germline, CDR1 is KGHSH, CDR2 LQKENI. The CDR3 length is 16 residues. Trimming at V came to 4 bases and at J to 0 bases, leaving 6 bases not matched to a gene. CDR3 nucleotides: TGTGCCAGCTCACAGGGACAGGGTTCGTTGAACACTGAAGCTTTCTTT. Amino acid sequence: CASSQGQGSLNTEAFF.

This clone occurred a few times. V and J are TRBV4-1 and TRBJ1-1; D ambiguous. V was cut by 4 bases and J by 2 bases, with 20 bases left in between. Germline V gene lookup returns CDR1 MGHRA and CDR2 YSYEKL. This CDR3 comprises 17 residues. This CDR3 is CASSLFPDPNLNTEAFF. The CDR3 coding sequence is TGCGCCAGCAGCCTCTTTCCGGACCCAAACCTAAACACTGAAGCTTTCTTT.

The chain joins TRBV27 to TRBJ1-5; D gene ambiguous. V was cut by 0 bases and J by 4 bases, with 4 bases left in between. The CDR3 spans 13 residues. The V gene's germline CDR1 is MNHEY and CDR2 SMNVEV (reference sequence). The CDR3 loop is CASSLSRNQPQHF. CDR3 coding DNA: TGTGCCAGCAGTTTATCCAGGAATCAGCCCCAGCATTTT.

The chain is built from TRBV2 and TRBJ1-1; 7 nucleotides align to TRBD1. This CDR3 has 11 amino acids. The germline V gene encodes CDR1 SNHLY and CDR2 FYNNEI. Unmatched junction bases numbered 6, after V lost 10 bases and J lost 7 bases. The CDR3 loop is CAIRQGGEAFF. The DNA of the CDR3 is TGTGCCATTAGACAGGGTGGTGAAGCTTTCTTT.